The T cell receptor beta chain under discussion was sequenced for a study of CD8 T cells in ankylosing spondylitis. Whole-study findings and limits: Blood from ankylosing spondylitis patients appeared to carry a characteristic roughly eight-variant TCR beta motif.

One entry per CDR3 protein, called by TCRdb with MiXCR from the 5' RACE reads. The repertoire consists of roughly 700,000 distinct CDR3 sequences, with 15% to 20% occurring once and the leading ten covering about 19%. This clonotype was observed a few times. Its specificity is unknown. The CDR3 runs to 15 residues. After removal of 5 bases from V and 1 base from J, the junction contained 5 bases not matched to a gene. CDR1 and CDR2 from the germline V gene are MDHEN and SYDVKM. The source is a male donor with ankylosing spondylitis. The chain uses TRBV28 and TRBJ2-5; 9 positions match TRBD1. Input material: blood, either unsorted or a sorted T cell fraction (not recorded which). This CDR3 reads CASSQYRGLQETQYF. CDR3 nucleotides: TGTGCCAGCAGTCAGTACAGGGGGCTCCAAGAGACCCAGTACTTC.